One and the same sample provided the 25 T cell receptor beta chains below, sequenced in a study of Ad26.COV2.S vaccination and SARS-CoV-2 variants. TCRdb's table, derived via immunoSEQ multiplex PCR, lists solely in-frame clones and lacks some. The data contain 440,000 or so clones, about 90% of them singletons. This sample's treatment: about 20 received Ad26.COV2.S at low or high dose, single or two shots; roughly 5 received placebo; per-sample allocation not given. Day 63 after the first injection of vaccine or placebo was the sampling time. The sequenced sample was peripheral blood, obtained in a trial of Ad26.COV2.S vaccine versus placebo. All receptors derive from a person aged 18 to 65 who received the Ad26.COV2.S COVID-19 vaccine or a placebo.

The gene calls are TRBV4-2 and TRBJ2-4; 7 nucleotides match TRBD2. Trimming removed 0 bases from V and 0 bases from J; junction bases left unmatched: 5. This CDR3 is 17 amino acids long. Looked up from germline, CDR1 is LGHNA and CDR2 is YNFKEQ. CDR3 bases: TGTGCCAGCAGCCAAGAACCGGGAGGACTAGCCAAAAACATTCAGTACTTC. Its protein is CASSQEPGGLAKNIQYF.

The chain joins TRBV19 to TRBJ2-1; 12 bases are shared with TRBD2. J was trimmed by 3 bases and V by 4 bases; bases with no gene match: 7. The CDR3 runs 17 residues. The germline V gene encodes CDR1 LNHDA and CDR2 SQIVND (reference sequence). The CDR3 DNA is TGTGCCAGTAGTACCCTACTAGCGGGAGGCCGCTACAATGAGCAGTTCTTC. It codes for CASSTLLAGGRYNEQFF.

The chain uses TRBV18 and TRBJ2-7, with D possibly matching TRBD1 (6 bases). The CDR3 contains 17 residues. Trimming took 1 base from V and 2 from J, leaving 18 bases between them. The V gene's germline CDR1 is KGHSH and CDR2 LQKENI. CDR3 residues: CASSPLGRGTVTYEQYF. The DNA of the CDR3 is TGTGCCAGCTCACCACTTGGCAGGGGAACGGTGACCTACGAGCAGTACTTC.

The chain is built from TRBV3-1 (or the pseudogene TRBV3-2) and TRBJ2-1, with D possibly called TRBD1 or TRBD2 (6 bases each). This CDR3 region has 14 residues. The ends were cut back, 0 bases at V and 6 bases at J, with 9 bases in the middle. Germline V gene sequence: CDR1 LGHDT, CDR2 YNNKEL (reference sequence). CDR3 nucleotides: TGTGCCAGCAGCCAAGATTGGGGGGCCAATGAGCAGTTCTTC. Its protein is CASSQDWGANEQFF.

This clone occurred once. The gene calls are TRBV6-6 and TRBJ2-3, with 7 bases lining up with TRBD2. Germline V gene data show CDR1 as MNHNY and CDR2 as SVGAGI (reference sequence). The CDR3 is 16 residues long. With 5 bases clipped from V and 3 bases from J, the junction kept 11 bases outside the gene matches. The CDR3 sequence: CASSPTVSGTTDTQYF. The CDR3 nucleotides read TGTGCCAGCAGTCCCACGGTGAGCGGGACGACAGATACGCAGTATTTT.

The rearrangement joins TRBV13 to TRBJ1-3; D is perhaps TRBD1 (6 bases). Germline V CDR1 and CDR2: PRHDT, FYEKMQ (reference sequence). The V end was cut by 3 bases, the J end by 0 bases, with 9 bases between. The CDR3 runs 15 residues. The CDR3 spells CASSFGGHSGNTIYF. CDR3 in DNA: TGTGCCAGCAGCTTCGGGGGCCACTCTGGAAACACCATATATTTT.

V gene TRBV27 combines with J gene TRBJ2-2, with D uncertain. V was cut by 6 bases and J by 2 bases, with 16 bases left in between. The CDR3 spans 16 residues. The V gene's germline CDR1 is MNHEY and CDR2 SMNVEV (reference sequence). CDR3 bases: TGTGCCAGCAGAGACGGGCTTTGGGGAAACACCGGGGAGCTGTTTTTT. Translating it yields CASRDGLWGNTGELFF.

CDR3 region: CASSLASNTGELFF. In nucleotides, the CDR3 is TGTGCCAGCAGCCTGGCATCGAACACCGGGGAGCTGTTTTTT. The chain joins TRBV9 to TRBJ2-2; D is undetermined. The ends were cut back, 4 bases at V and 0 bases at J, with 7 bases in the middle. The V gene's germline CDR1 is SGDLS and CDR2 YYNGEE. There are 14 residues in the CDR3.

The rearrangement uses TRBV25-1 and TRBJ2-2; 8 nucleotides align to TRBD1. This CDR3 is 16 amino acids long. V was pared by 5 bases and J by 6 bases, with 11 bases of the junction left unmatched. In germline, CDR1 is MGHDK, CDR2 SYGVNS. The CDR3 region is CASSPQGQGGSGELFF. The CDR3 nucleotides are TGTGCCAGCAGTCCACAAGGACAGGGTGGATCCGGGGAGCTGTTTTTT.

This clone has a count of ten or more. This rearrangement joins TRBV6-4 to TRBJ2-3, with 11 bases fitting TRBD2. The germline gives CDR1 MRHNA, CDR2 SNTAGT. The J segment lost 4 bases and the V segment lost 2 bases, leaving 2 bases of the junction unmatched. This CDR3 has 15 amino acids. The CDR3 region is CASSDGTSGSDTQYF. DNA of the CDR3: TGTGCCAGCAGTGACGGGACTAGCGGCTCAGATACGCAGTATTTT.

The V gene is TRBV7-2, the J gene TRBJ1-2, with 7 positions matching TRBD1. CDR3 length: 12 residues. V dropped 6 bases and J dropped 4; count of bases not matched to a gene: 2. Germline CDR1 and CDR2: SGHTA and FQGNSA. This CDR3 is CASRGTAYGYTF. CDR3 DNA sequence: TGTGCCAGCAGAGGGACAGCCTATGGCTACACCTTC.

The chain joins TRBV28 to TRBJ1-1; 8 bases align to TRBD1. Trimming took 5 bases from V and 1 from J; bases not matched to a gene: 3. CDR3 length equals 14 residues. Germline-derived CDR1 and CDR2 are MDHEN and SYDVKM. The DNA of the CDR3 is TGTGCCAGCAGTAGGACAGGGTGGAACACTGAAGCTTTCTTT. Translation: CASSRTGWNTEAFF.

This rearrangement joins TRBV5-4 to TRBJ2-1; TRBD1 is a possible D gene (6 bases). CDR3 size: 12 residues. Trimming removed 1 base from V and 10 bases from J, with 9 bases in between. CDR1 and CDR2 from the germline V gene are SGHNT and YYREEE (reference sequence). The CDR3 region has the DNA TGTGCCAGCAGCTTGACAGGGCTGGAGCAGTTCTTC. Its protein product is CASSLTGLEQFF.

This sequence joins TRBV2 and TRBJ1-4; no reliable D call. The germline V and J ends were trimmed by 5 bases and 4 bases, with 8 bases remaining between them. CDR1 and CDR2 from the germline V gene are SNHLY and FYNNEI. This CDR3 has 13 amino acids. CDR3 loop: CASSREVNEKLFF. The CDR3 coding sequence is TGTGCCAGCAGTAGGGAGGTTAATGAAAAACTGTTTTTT. Filled out from reference TRBV2 and TRBJ1-4, the complete variable domain reads EPEVTQTPSHQVTQMGQEVILRCVPISNHLYFYWYRQILGQKVEFLVSFYNNEISEKSEIFDDQFSVERPDGSNFTLKIRSTKLEDSAMYFCASSREVNEKLFFGSGTQLSVL.

The chain couples TRBV6-5 to TRBJ2-5, with 7 bases matching TRBD1. Trimming at V came to 7 bases and at J to 5 bases, leaving 13 bases not matched to a gene. Per the germline V gene, CDR1 is MNHEY and CDR2 is SVGAGI. The CDR3 runs 15 residues. CDR3 sequence reads: CASNRQGHFLETQYF. CDR3 DNA sequence: TGTGCCAGCAATAGACAGGGTCACTTCCTCGAGACCCAGTACTTC.

As for this clone: Different DNA sequences within this sample yield the same CDR3. The chain joins TRBV10-3 to TRBJ1-2; TRBD1 might be the D (6 bases). This CDR3 comprises 13 residues. Between the trimmed V and J ends, which lost 5 bases and 2 bases, there was a span of 9 bases. Germline V CDR1 and CDR2: ENHRY, SYGVKD. The DNA of the CDR3 is TGTGCCATCAGTCCGGACAGAAACTATGGCTACACCTTC. It is translated as CAISPDRNYGYTF.

The chain uses TRBV4-2 and TRBJ1-5; 7 bases are a match to TRBD1. This CDR3 contains 16 residues. CDR1 LGHNA and CDR2 YNFKEQ come from the germline V gene. The J segment lost 7 bases and the V segment lost 0 bases, leaving 9 bases of the junction unmatched. The CDR3 here is CASSQDRAGGGQPQHF. In DNA form, the CDR3 reads TGTGCCAGCAGCCAAGATAGGGCAGGAGGGGGCCAGCCCCAGCATTTT.

The V call is TRBV29-1, the J call TRBJ1-1, with D unresolved. CDR1 SQVTM and CDR2 ANQGSEA come from the germline V gene. V lost 3 bases and J 2 bases, leaving 22 bases between the germline ends. This CDR3 has 17 amino acids. The CDR3 protein is CSVDGFEPGRRNTEAFF. The CDR3, as DNA: TGCAGCGTTGACGGCTTCGAGCCCGGACGAAGAAACACTGAAGCTTTCTTT.

J is TRBJ2-5 and V is TRBV10-3, with unresolved D. Germline V CDR1 and CDR2: ENHRY, SYGVKD. Trimming removed 10 bases at V and 3 bases at J, with 21 bases between. The CDR3 contains 15 residues. The CDR3 is CATCPWASSKETQYF. In nucleotides, the CDR3 is TGTGCCACCTGCCCATGGGCTAGTTCGAAAGAGACCCAGTACTTC.

DNA for the CDR3: TGCAGTGCTAGTCACTTCCACTCGCGAGAGGTGGGCACCGGGGAGCTGTTTTTT. Residues: CSASHFHSREVGTGELFF. The chain combines TRBV20-1 with TRBJ2-2; D ambiguous. The CDR3 loop spans 18 amino acids. CDR1 and CDR2 from the germline V gene are DFQATT and SNEGSKA (reference sequence). Trimming cost V 3 bases and J 4 bases, with 24 bases left between them.

The gene calls are TRBV28 and TRBJ2-7; D is unresolved. Deletions cut 6 bases from V and 0 bases from J, with 12 bases between. The CDR3 loop spans 14 amino acids. CDR1 MDHEN and CDR2 SYDVKM come from the germline V gene. DNA for the CDR3: TGTGCCAGCAGGCCCGATGGGGTCTCCTACGAGCAGTACTTC. Amino acids: CASRPDGVSYEQYF. The variable domain in full, with the rest retrieved from reference TRBV28 and TRBJ2-7, is DVKVTQSSRYLVKRTGEKVFLECVQDMDHENMFWYRQDPGLGLRLIYFSYDVKMKEKGDIPEGYSVSREKKERFSLILESASTNQTSMYLCASRPDGVSYEQYFGPGTRLTVT.

The chain recombines TRBV4-1 with TRBJ1-6; unclear D gene. Trimming removed 4 bases at V and 0 bases at J, with 19 bases between. The CDR3 covers 19 residues. CDR1 and CDR2 (germline): MGHRA, YSYEKL. The DNA of the CDR3 is TGCGCCAGCAGCCTCAAGATAGGCTTCCGGAGCTCCTATAATTCACCCCTCCACTTT. Translation: CASSLKIGFRSSYNSPLHF.

This chain links TRBV6-2 or TRBV6-3 with TRBJ1-5, with D hard to call. The CDR3 totals 15 residues. Looked up from germline, CDR1 is MNHEY and CDR2 is SVGEGT. V lost 2 bases, J lost 6 bases, and 14 bases lay in between. The CDR3 nucleotides read TGTGCCAGCAGTTACGCGGCACCCCGGGGTCAGCCCCAGCATTTT. Translation: CASSYAAPRGQPQHF.

The chain has TRBV11-2 and TRBJ1-1; TRBD1 matches 9 bases. The CDR3 runs 13 residues. The V segment lost 4 bases and the J segment 9 bases; nucleotides outside the gene matches: 6. Germline CDR1 and CDR2: SGHAT and FQNNGV. The CDR3 loop reads CASSSPDRGKAFF. In DNA, the CDR3 is TGTGCCAGCAGCTCCCCGGACAGGGGAAAAGCTTTCTTT. The full variable domain, completed using reference TRBV11-2 and TRBJ1-1, is EAGVAQSPRYKIIEKRQSVAFWCNPISGHATLYWYQQILGQGPKLLIQFQNNGVVDDSQLPKDRFSAERLKGVDSTLKIQPAKLEDSAVYLCASSSPDRGKAFFGQGTRLTVV.

This chain uses TRBV29-1 with TRBJ2-1, with 13 bases that match TRBD2. The J segment lost 6 bases and the V segment lost 6 bases, leaving 8 bases of the junction unmatched. This CDR3 region has 15 residues. CDR1 and CDR2 from the germline V gene are SQVTM and ANQGSEA. The CDR3 sequence: CSVRGTSGEVNEQFF. DNA for the CDR3: TGCAGCGTCCGCGGGACTAGCGGGGAGGTCAATGAGCAGTTCTTC.